What follows describes a single TCR beta chain. This sample was included in a study of blood T cell repertoires in COVID-19. Looking at the study overall: The samples span acute and convalescent COVID-19 from the United States, Italy and Spain. Nucleic acid was either cDNA or gDNA, and it came from T cells, B-cell-depleted T cells, or PBMCs.

Original analysis: Amplifying reference gene primers gave estimates of nucleated cell counts. The protocol was immunoSEQ multiplex PCR, while the TCRdb copy is restricted to in-frame clones and leaves out a portion. Clone size and V and J calls were adopted from that table, with D and trimming inferred from the DNA. This table has 140,000 or so clones, 65% to 90% appearing once. Trimming cost V 5 bases and J 7 bases, with 11 bases left between them. The CDR3 runs 12 residues. What was sequenced was peripheral blood. V usage is TRBV12-3 or TRBV12-4 and J usage is TRBJ1-2; possible D gene TRBD1, 6 bases. This receptor was taken from a man aged 55-75 years with active or convalescent COVID-19. This CDR3 reads CASSPGGIGYTF. In nucleotides, the CDR3 is TGTGCCAGCAGTCCGGGGGGCATTGGCTACACCTTC.